The sequence of this T cell receptor beta chain was determined in a study of blood T cell repertoires in COVID-19. On the study more broadly: Sites across the United States, Italy and Spain contributed samples from acute and convalescent COVID-19. T cells, B-cell-depleted T cells, or PBMCs supplied cDNA or gDNA.

The CDR3 sequence is 15 residues long. The V end lost 2 bases, the J end lost 1 base, and 12 bases lay between the germline ends. Germline CDR1 reads LGHDT; CDR2 reads YNNKEL (reference sequence). Followed over time, Seattle patients had been enrolled while infection was active. Profiling relied on immunoSEQ multiplex PCR, and the TCRdb table lists in-frame clones only, not all of them. This sample yields roughly 150,000 clones, of which 85% to 90% are seen a single time; under 3% belongs to the top ten. The source of this sequence is an elderly woman with COVID-19, enrolled during active disease. Sample: peripheral blood. J is TRBJ2-7 and V is TRBV3-1 (or the pseudogene TRBV3-2); tentatively, D is TRBD2 (6 bases). CDR3 sequence reads: CASSQSPGDSYEQYF. For the CDR3, the DNA is TGTGCCAGCAGCCAATCGCCGGGGGATTCCTACGAGCAGTACTTC.